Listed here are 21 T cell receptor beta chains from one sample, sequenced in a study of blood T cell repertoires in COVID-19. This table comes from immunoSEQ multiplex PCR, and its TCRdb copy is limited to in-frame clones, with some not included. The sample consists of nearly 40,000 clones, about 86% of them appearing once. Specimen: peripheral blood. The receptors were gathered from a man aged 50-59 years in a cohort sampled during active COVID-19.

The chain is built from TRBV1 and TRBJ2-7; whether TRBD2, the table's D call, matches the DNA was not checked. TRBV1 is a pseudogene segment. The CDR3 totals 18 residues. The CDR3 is CTSRRLAGYLDKTYEQYV. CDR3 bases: TGCACCAGCAGGCGACTAGCGGGATACTTAGATAAAACCTACGAGCAGTACGTC.

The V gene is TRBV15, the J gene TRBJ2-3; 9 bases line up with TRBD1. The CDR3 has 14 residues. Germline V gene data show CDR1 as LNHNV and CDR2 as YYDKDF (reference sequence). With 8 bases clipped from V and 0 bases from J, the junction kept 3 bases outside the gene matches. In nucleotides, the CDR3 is TGTGCCACCTCGGACAGGGGAAGCACAGATACGCAGTATTTT. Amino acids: CATSDRGSTDTQYF.

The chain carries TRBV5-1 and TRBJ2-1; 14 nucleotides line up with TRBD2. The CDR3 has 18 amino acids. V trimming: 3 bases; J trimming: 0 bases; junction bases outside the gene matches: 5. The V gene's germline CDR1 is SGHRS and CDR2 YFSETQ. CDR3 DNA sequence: TGCGCCAGCAGCTCCGGACTAGCGGGGGGCCGCTCCTACAATGAGCAGTTCTTC. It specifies CASSSGLAGGRSYNEQFF.

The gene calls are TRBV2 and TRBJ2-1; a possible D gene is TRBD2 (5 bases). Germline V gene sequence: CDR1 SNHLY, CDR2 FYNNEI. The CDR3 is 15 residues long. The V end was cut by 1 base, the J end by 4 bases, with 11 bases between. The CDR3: CASSEVAGPYNEQFF. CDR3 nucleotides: TGTGCCAGCAGTGAAGTCGCGGGTCCATACAATGAGCAGTTCTTC.

CDR3: CASSYLSGLGEQYF. The CDR3 DNA reads TGTGCCAGCAGTTACCTCTCTGGACTGGGCGAGCAGTACTTC. The chain couples TRBV6-5 to TRBJ2-7; maybe TRBD2 (5 bases). Per germline, CDR1 MNHEY and CDR2 SVGAGI. Trimming took off 2 bases at V and 6 bases at J, with 14 bases between the two ends. The CDR3 spans 14 residues.

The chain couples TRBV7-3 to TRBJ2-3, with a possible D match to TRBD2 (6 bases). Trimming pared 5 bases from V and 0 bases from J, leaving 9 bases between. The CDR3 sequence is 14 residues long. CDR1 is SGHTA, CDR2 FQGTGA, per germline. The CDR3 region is CASSRGSSTDTQYF. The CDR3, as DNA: TGTGCCAGCAGCCGGGGGTCTAGCACAGATACGCAGTATTTT. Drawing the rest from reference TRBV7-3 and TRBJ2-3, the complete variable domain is GAGVSQTPSNKVTEKGKYVELRCDPISGHTALYWYRQSLGQGPEFLIYFQGTGAADDSGLPNDRFFAVRPEGSVSTLKIQRTERGDSAVYLCASSRGSSTDTQYFGPGTRLTVL.

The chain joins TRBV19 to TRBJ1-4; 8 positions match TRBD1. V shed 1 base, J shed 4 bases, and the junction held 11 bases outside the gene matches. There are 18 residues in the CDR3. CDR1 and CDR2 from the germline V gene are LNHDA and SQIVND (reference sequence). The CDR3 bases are TGTGCCAGTAGTATAGGAGGGCAGGGGGCCCTTCTTAATGAAAAACTGTTTTTT. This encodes CASSIGGQGALLNEKLFF.

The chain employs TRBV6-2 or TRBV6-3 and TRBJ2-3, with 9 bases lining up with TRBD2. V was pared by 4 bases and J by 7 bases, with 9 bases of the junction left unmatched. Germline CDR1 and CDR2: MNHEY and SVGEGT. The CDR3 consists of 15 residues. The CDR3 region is CASSLEAGGPNTQYF. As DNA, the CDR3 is TGTGCCAGCAGTTTGGAGGCGGGGGGGCCGAATACGCAGTATTTT.

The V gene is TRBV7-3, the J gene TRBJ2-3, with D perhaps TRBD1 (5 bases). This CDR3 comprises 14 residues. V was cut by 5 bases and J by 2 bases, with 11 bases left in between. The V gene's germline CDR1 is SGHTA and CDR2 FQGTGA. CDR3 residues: CASSPGQITDTQYF. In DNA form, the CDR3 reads TGTGCCAGCAGCCCCGGACAAATCACAGATACGCAGTATTTT.

The CDR3 region has the DNA TGCGCCAGCAGCTTTGGGGGGACTGAAGCTTTCTTT. Translation gives CASSFGGTEAFF. The chain employs TRBV5-1 and TRBJ1-1, with D perhaps TRBD1 (5 bases). V lost 2 bases and J 5 bases, leaving 7 bases between the germline ends. Germline CDR1 is SGHRS and CDR2 is YFSETQ. The CDR3 is made up of 12 amino acids.

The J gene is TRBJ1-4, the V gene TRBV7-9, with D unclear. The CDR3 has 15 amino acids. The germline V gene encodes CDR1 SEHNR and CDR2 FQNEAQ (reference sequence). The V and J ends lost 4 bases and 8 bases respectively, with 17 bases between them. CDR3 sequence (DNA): TGTGCCAGCAGCTCCCCTCGCCCTATGTGGGAAAAACTGTTTTTT. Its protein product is CASSSPRPMWEKLFF.

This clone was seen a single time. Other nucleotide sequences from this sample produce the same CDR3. The CDR3 region has the DNA TGTGCCAGCAGCCTTCAGGGGAACACTGAAGCTTTCTTT. Encoded protein: CASSLQGNTEAFF. The chain uses TRBV27 and TRBJ1-1, with D possibly being TRBD1 (5 bases). This CDR3 region has 13 residues. Trimming removed 6 bases from V and 1 base from J, with 9 bases in between. Germline CDR1 reads MNHEY; CDR2 reads SMNVEV (reference sequence).

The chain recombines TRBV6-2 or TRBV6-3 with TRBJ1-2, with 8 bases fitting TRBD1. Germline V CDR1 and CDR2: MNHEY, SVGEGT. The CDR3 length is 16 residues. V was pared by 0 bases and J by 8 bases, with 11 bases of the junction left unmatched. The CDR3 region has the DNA TGTGCCAGCAGTTACTCGGACAGGGACGACCTGGTGGGCTACACCTTC. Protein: CASSYSDRDDLVGYTF.

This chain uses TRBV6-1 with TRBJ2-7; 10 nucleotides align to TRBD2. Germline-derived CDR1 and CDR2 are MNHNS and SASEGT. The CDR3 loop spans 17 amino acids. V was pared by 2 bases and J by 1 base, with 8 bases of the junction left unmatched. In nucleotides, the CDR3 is TGTGCCAGCAGTGAATCAGGACTAGCGGTGATATCCTACGAGCAGTACGTC. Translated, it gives CASSESGLAVISYEQYV.

The CDR3 DNA sequence: TGTGCCAGCAGCGTAGCGACAGGGAACTCCTACGAGCAGTACTTC. Translating it yields CASSVATGNSYEQYF. J is TRBJ2-7 and V is TRBV9; TRBD1 aligns across 7 bases. Trimming cost V 0 bases and J 0 bases; bases outside gene matches: 3. This CDR3 has 15 residues. CDR1 is SGDLS, CDR2 YYNGEE, per germline.

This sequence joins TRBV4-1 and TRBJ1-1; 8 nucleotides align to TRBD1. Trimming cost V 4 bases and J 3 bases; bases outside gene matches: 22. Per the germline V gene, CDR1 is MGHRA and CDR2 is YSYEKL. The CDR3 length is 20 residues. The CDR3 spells CASSLGKDREVLIRDTEAFF. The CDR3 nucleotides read TGCGCCAGCAGCCTAGGGAAGGACAGGGAGGTTTTAATTCGGGACACTGAAGCTTTCTTT.

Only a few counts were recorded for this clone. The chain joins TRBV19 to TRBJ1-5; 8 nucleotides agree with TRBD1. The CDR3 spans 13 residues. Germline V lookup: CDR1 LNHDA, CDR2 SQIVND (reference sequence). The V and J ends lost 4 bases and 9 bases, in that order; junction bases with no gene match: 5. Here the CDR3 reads CASSTRGQGPQHF. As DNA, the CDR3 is TGTGCCAGTAGTACCCGTGGACAGGGGCCCCAGCATTTT.

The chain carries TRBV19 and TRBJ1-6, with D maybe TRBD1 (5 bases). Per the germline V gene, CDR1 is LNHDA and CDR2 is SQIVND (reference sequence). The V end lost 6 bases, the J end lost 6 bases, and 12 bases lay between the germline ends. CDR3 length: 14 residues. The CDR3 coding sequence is TGTGCCAGTAGCCCGGGCAGGGTTAATTCACCCCTCCACTTT. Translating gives CASSPGRVNSPLHF.

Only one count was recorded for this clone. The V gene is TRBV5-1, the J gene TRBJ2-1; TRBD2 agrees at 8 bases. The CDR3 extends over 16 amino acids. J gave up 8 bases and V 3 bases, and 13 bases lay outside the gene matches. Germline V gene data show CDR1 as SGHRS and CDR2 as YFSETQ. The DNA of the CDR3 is TGCGCCAGCAGCTACCGTGCCCGGGGGGGCACCCATGAGCAGTTCTTC. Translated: CASSYRARGGTHEQFF.

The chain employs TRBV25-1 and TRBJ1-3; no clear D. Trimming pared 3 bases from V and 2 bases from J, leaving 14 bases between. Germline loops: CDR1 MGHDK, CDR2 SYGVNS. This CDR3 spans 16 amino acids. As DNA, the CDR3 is TGTGCCAGCAGTGATAGTATGGAGTGGGCTGGAAACACCATATATTTT. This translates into CASSDSMEWAGNTIYF.

CDR3 coding DNA: TGTGCCAGCAGCTTAGCAGGAGATAATTCACCCCTCCACTTT. Protein: CASSLAGDNSPLHF. This rearrangement joins TRBV7-9 to TRBJ1-6; D is unclear. The germline CDR1 and CDR2 sequences are SEHNR and FQNEAQ (reference sequence). The V end lost 0 bases, the J end lost 5 bases, and 5 bases lay between the germline ends. The CDR3 has 14 amino acids.